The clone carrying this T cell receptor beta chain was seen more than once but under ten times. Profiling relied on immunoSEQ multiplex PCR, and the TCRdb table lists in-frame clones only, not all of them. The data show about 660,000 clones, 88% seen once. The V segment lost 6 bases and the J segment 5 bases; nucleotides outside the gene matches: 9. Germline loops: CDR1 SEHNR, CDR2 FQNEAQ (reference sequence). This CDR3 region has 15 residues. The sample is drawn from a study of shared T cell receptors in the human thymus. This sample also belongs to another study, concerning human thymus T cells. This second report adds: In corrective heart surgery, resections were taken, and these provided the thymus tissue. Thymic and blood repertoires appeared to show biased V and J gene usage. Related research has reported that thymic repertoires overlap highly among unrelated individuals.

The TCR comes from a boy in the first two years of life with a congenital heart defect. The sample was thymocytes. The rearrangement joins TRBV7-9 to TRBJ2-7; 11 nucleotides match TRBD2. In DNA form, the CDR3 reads TGTGCCAGCAGTCCTATAGCGGGAGGGCGTGACGAGCAGTACTTC. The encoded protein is CASSPIAGGRDEQYF.